The source of this T cell receptor beta chain is a study of blood T cell repertoires in COVID-19. Overall study context: T cells, B-cell-depleted T cells, or PBMCs provided the cDNA or gDNA that served as material.

V shed 5 bases and J 4 bases; nucleotides not matched to a gene: 6. Germline-derived CDR1 and CDR2 are SGHTA and FQGTGA. The CDR3 runs 14 residues. Original handling: Amplifying reference gene primers gave estimates of nucleated cell counts. Here immunoSEQ multiplex PCR was the method, and the copy in TCRdb shows in-frame clones only, minus some. That table furnishes V, J and clone size, whereas the DNA furnished D and trimming. The sample consists of 200,000 to 300,000 clones, 86% of them appearing once. The chain recombines TRBV7-3 with TRBJ2-7; 9 nucleotides align to TRBD2. What was sequenced was peripheral blood. The sequence was obtained from a man in his 60s with acute or convalescent COVID-19. The CDR3: CASSPFSGSYEQYF. The CDR3 DNA reads as TGTGCCAGCAGCCCGTTTAGCGGGAGTTACGAGCAGTACTTC.